This T cell receptor beta chain was observed in a study of CD8 T cells in ankylosing spondylitis. Overall study results and limits: One TCR beta motif, made up of eight highly homologous variants, appeared characteristic of ankylosing spondylitis blood.

TCRdb redid the calling of the 5' RACE reads with MiXCR, one entry per CDR3 protein. Of a few hundred thousand distinct CDR3 sequences listed, under 25% are singletons. As concerns this clonotype: Its antigen is undetermined.

Trimming removed 0 bases from V and 5 bases from J, with 14 bases in between. The CDR3 is 15 residues long. Germline assignment: CDR1 SGHRS and CDR2 YFSETQ. The receptor was derived from a male donor with ankylosing spondylitis. Sequenced sample: blood, either unsorted or a sorted T cell fraction (not recorded which). The chain combines TRBV5-1 with TRBJ2-5; unclear D gene. CDR3 nucleotides: TGCGCCAGCAGCTTGGACAGTCTCGAGACGGAGACCCAGTACTTC. Translating gives CASSLDSLETETQYF.